Each of the 22 T cell receptor beta chains below was sequenced from the same sample in a study of T cells in women clearing cervical HPV infection. TCRdb's table, derived via immunoSEQ multiplex PCR, lists solely in-frame clones and lacks some. The sample's table shows under 45,000 clones. Source material: blood buffy coat. The receptors here all came from a woman aged 18-69 years with a cervical HPV16 infection that either progressed to CIN3+ or cleared (not recorded which).

As concerns this clone: Read data end 3 residues before the CDR3 end; the end is taken from the germline J gene. The V and J genes are TRBV29-1 and TRBJ2-3; 8 nucleotides match TRBD2. V was clipped by 2 bases and J by 1 base; unmatched bases: 8. CDR1 is SQVTM and CDR2 is ANQGSEA in the germline V gene. The CDR3 length is 16 residues. CDR3 sequence: CSVERGTSGGTDTQYF. The sequenced CDR3 bases are TGCAGCGTTGAAAGGGGGACTAGTGGGGGCACAGATACG.

In regard to this clone: The CDR3 extends 3 residues past the end of the read, so its final part is completed from the germline J gene. V gene TRBV5-1 combines with J gene TRBJ2-1; 7 bases are a match to TRBD1. The CDR3 sequence is 16 residues long. Germline values: CDR1 SGHRS, CDR2 YFSETQ. J gave up 7 bases and V 0 bases, and 10 bases lay outside the gene matches. The sequenced part of the CDR3 DNA is TGCGCCAGCAGCTTGGACCCACAGGGGTCCCTTAATGAG. Translated: CASSLDPQGSLNE. The whole CDR3 reads CASSLDPQGSLNEQFF. The full variable domain, its missing parts supplied by reference TRBV5-1 and TRBJ2-1, is KAGVTQTPRYLIKTRGQQVTLSCSPISGHRSVSWYQQTPGQGLQFLFEYFSETQRNKGNFPGRFSGRQFSNSRSEMNVSTLELGDSALYLCASSLDPQGSLNEQFFGPGTRLTVL.

With respect to this clone: The read ends 3 residues before the CDR3 terminus; that terminus is restored from the germline J gene. The chain links TRBV10-2 to TRBJ2-1; possibly TRBD2 for D (5 bases). CDR1 and CDR2 from the germline V gene are WSHSY and SAAADI. This CDR3 contains 13 residues. Trimming took off 7 bases at V and 6 bases at J, with 13 bases between the two ends. The CDR3 sequence is CASIQVEGNEQFF. CDR3 DNA, as far as it was read: TGCGCCAGCATTCAAGTCGAGGGCAATGAG.

On this clone: With the read ending 3 residues before the CDR3 end, the germline J gene is used to fill in that end. V gene TRBV5-4 combines with J gene TRBJ2-7, with no clear D. Trimming took off 0 bases at V and 6 bases at J, with 7 bases between the two ends. This CDR3 has 12 amino acids. The V gene's germline CDR1 is SGHNT and CDR2 YYREEE (reference sequence). The CDR3 sequence: CASSLAQREQYF. CDR3 DNA (partial): TGTGCCAGCAGCTTGGCTCAGCGCGAG. The full variable domain, in which reference TRBV5-4 and TRBJ2-7 provide the parts outside the CDR3, is ETGVTQSPTHLIKTRGQQVTLRCSSQSGHNTVSWYQQALGQGPQFIFQYYREEENGRGNFPPRFSGLQFPNYSSELNVNALELDDSALYLCASSLAQREQYFGPGTRLTVT.

The CDR3 loop reads CASSMTGMVGGAFF. CDR3 DNA, as far as it was read: TGTGCCAGCAGCATGACAGGAATGGTGGGAGGA. The chain employs TRBV7-9 and TRBJ1-1, with D perhaps matching TRBD1 (6 bases). The read comes to an end 3 residues before the CDR3 does, leaving the germline J gene to fill in the end. Germline CDR1 SEHNR, CDR2 FQNEAQ (reference sequence). The CDR3 extends over 14 amino acids.

CDR3 bases read: TGCGCCAGCAGCCGGACAGTAAACACAGATACG. It encodes CASSRTVNTDT. The full CDR3 is CASSRTVNTDTQYF. The chain combines TRBV5-1 with TRBJ2-3; maybe TRBD1 (6 bases). The read ends 3 residues shy of where the CDR3 ends; the end is completed using the germline J gene. V was cut by 4 bases and J by 2 bases, with 11 bases left in between. The CDR3 sequence is 14 residues long. Germline-derived CDR1 and CDR2 are SGHRS and YFSETQ.

On this clone itself: The sequence runs out 3 residues before the end of the CDR3; the remainder is reconstructed from the germline J gene. The chain uses TRBV12-5 and TRBJ2-3; TRBD2 is a possible D gene (6 bases). V gave up 2 bases and J gave up 0 bases, with 15 bases separating them. From germline, CDR1 is LGHNT and CDR2 FRNRAP. The CDR3 consists of 17 residues. The CDR3 region is CASGLPPRLESTDTQYF. The sequenced CDR3 bases are TGTGCTAGTGGTTTGCCGCCCCGACTAGAGAGCACAGATACG. The complete variable domain, with remaining parts taken from reference TRBV12-5 and TRBJ2-3, reads DARVTQTPRHKVTEMGQEVTMRCQPILGHNTVFWYRQTMMQGLELLAYFRNRAPLDDSGMPKDRFSAEMPDATLATLKIQPSEPRDSAVYFCASGLPPRLESTDTQYFGPGTRLTVL.

In the case of this clone: From the germline J gene comes the end of the CDR3, since the read stops 3 residues before it. The chain joins TRBV11-1 to TRBJ1-2; TRBD1 matches 8 bases. V dropped 4 bases and J dropped 4; count of bases not matched to a gene: 2. Germline V gives CDR1 SGHAT, CDR2 FQDESV (reference sequence). This CDR3 spans 13 amino acids. This CDR3 reads CASSSTGAYGYTF. The CDR3 DNA, read in part, is TGTGCCAGCAGCTCGACAGGGGCCTATGGC.

About this clone itself: Read sequence stops 3 residues before the CDR3 end, and the germline J gene provides the missing end. The chain uses TRBV30 and TRBJ1-4; D is unclear. The germline V gene has CDR1 GTSNPN and CDR2 SVGIG (reference sequence). The CDR3 runs to 13 residues. Between the trimmed V and J ends, which lost 0 bases and 7 bases, there was a span of 9 bases. The sequenced part of the CDR3 DNA is TGTGCCTGGAGTGTAGGTCTCCTTGAAAAA. This encodes CAWSVGLLEK. The full CDR3 sequence reads CAWSVGLLEKLFF.

In regard to this clone: The read falls 3 residues short of the CDR3 end, and the missing part is taken from the germline J gene. The chain employs TRBV7-9 and TRBJ2-3; 15 nucleotides align to TRBD2. The CDR3 extends over 15 amino acids. CDR1 SEHNR and CDR2 FQNEAQ come from the germline V gene (reference sequence). J lost 4 bases, V lost 6 bases, and 2 bases had no gene match. CDR3 bases read: TGTGCCAGCAGGGGACTAGCGGGGGGAGCAGATACG. Its translation: CASRGLAGGADT. The CDR3 in full is CASRGLAGGADTQYF.

Remarks on this clone: Coverage ceases 3 residues before the CDR3 finishes, and the germline J gene fills in the end. J is TRBJ2-3 and V is TRBV7-9; weak D call: TRBD2 (6 bases). The CDR3 has 15 residues. CDR1 SEHNR and CDR2 FQNEAQ come from the germline V gene (reference sequence). This CDR3 reads CASSSTPGLQETQYF. The CDR3 bases that were read are TGTGCCAGCAGCTCAACCCCGGGACTCCAAGAGACG.

With regard to this clone: The read falls 3 residues short of the CDR3 end, and the missing part is taken from the germline J gene. The chain recombines TRBV30 with TRBJ1-1; no firm D call. Germline V lookup: CDR1 GTSNPN, CDR2 SVGIG (reference sequence). This CDR3 has 13 amino acids. CDR3 bases read: TGTGCCTGGAGCCTAGCGGAGGCCAATGAG. Translation gives CAWSLAEANE. The entire CDR3 sequence reads CAWSLAEANEAFF.

A remark on this clone: The observed sequence ends 3 residues before the CDR3 terminus, with the missing tail filled in from the germline J gene. V gene TRBV3-1 (or the pseudogene TRBV3-2) combines with J gene TRBJ2-7; 11 nucleotides agree with TRBD2. The CDR3 consists of 15 residues. In germline, CDR1 is LGHDT, CDR2 YNNKEL (reference sequence). Trimming removed 4 bases from V and 2 bases from J; junction bases left unmatched: 4. The CDR3 here is CASSPTSGGTYEQYF. The covered CDR3 bases are TGTGCCAGCAGCCCAACTAGCGGGGGAACCTACGAG.

Details on this clone: The read gets to within 3 residues of the CDR3 end, and the germline J gene fills in the rest. The chain joins TRBV18 to TRBJ2-3; TRBD1 might be the D (5 bases). Trimming shortened V by 6 bases and J by 4 bases, and 17 bases separated the two germline ends. This CDR3 has 15 residues. The germline V gene encodes CDR1 KGHSH and CDR2 LQKENI. CDR3: CASSLEGWGPDTQYF. The CDR3 bases that were read are TGTGCCAGCTCCTTAGAAGGCTGGGGCCCAGATACG. The full variable domain, with the rest looked up from reference TRBV18 and TRBJ2-3, is NAGVMQNPRHLVRRRGQEARLRCSPMKGHSHVYWYRQLPEEGLKFMVYLQKENIIDESGMPKERFSAEFPKEGPSILRIQQVVRGDSAAYFCASSLEGWGPDTQYFGPGTRLTVL.

For this clone: Read data end 3 residues before the CDR3 end; the end is taken from the germline J gene. The chain has TRBV28 and TRBJ2-3; D not certain. Trimming took 8 bases from V and 0 from J, leaving 9 bases between them. From germline, CDR1 is MDHEN and CDR2 SYDVKM. The CDR3 spans 13 residues. The CDR3 region is CASLMTSTDTQYF. Partial CDR3 DNA: TGTGCCAGCCTTATGACTAGCACAGATACG. The full variable domain, in which reference TRBV28 and TRBJ2-3 provide the parts outside the CDR3, is DVKVTQSSRYLVKRTGEKVFLECVQDMDHENMFWYRQDPGLGLRLIYFSYDVKMKEKGDIPEGYSVSREKKERFSLILESASTNQTSMYLCASLMTSTDTQYFGPGTRLTVL.

As concerns this clone: The read terminates 3 residues ahead of where the CDR3 ends, so the germline J gene completes it. This rearrangement joins TRBV20-1 to TRBJ1-1, with D possibly matching TRBD1 (6 bases). The CDR3 extends over 15 amino acids. From germline, CDR1 is DFQATT and CDR2 SNEGSKA (reference sequence). The germline V and J ends were trimmed by 4 bases and 4 bases, with 19 bases remaining between them. The sequenced part of the CDR3 DNA is TGCAGTGCTAACAGGGCCGATACCTTGAGCACTGAA. This sequence encodes CSANRADTLSTE. The complete CDR3 protein is CSANRADTLSTEAFF.

Concerning this clone itself: The CDR3 end is not reached by the read, which stops 3 residues before it; the germline J gene fills it in. The chain couples TRBV24-1 to TRBJ2-7; 13 positions match TRBD2. V lost 8 bases, J lost 5 bases, and 11 bases stayed unmatched. Germline V CDR1 and CDR2: KGHDR, SFDVKD. CDR3 length equals 16 residues. CDR3 bases read: TGTGCCACCACCGTCTCCGGGACTAGCGGGAAGAACGAG. This gives the protein CATTVSGTSGKNE. The full CDR3 protein reads CATTVSGTSGKNEQYF.

On this clone itself: The CDR3 end is not reached by the read, which stops 3 residues before it; the germline J gene fills it in. The chain has TRBV7-9 and TRBJ1-2; tentatively, D is TRBD1 (6 bases). Looked up from germline, CDR1 is SEHNR and CDR2 is FQNEAQ (reference sequence). The CDR3 runs 12 residues. The germline V and J ends were trimmed by 5 bases and 6 bases, with 10 bases remaining between them. Partial CDR3 DNA: TGTGCCAGCAGCATCTCAGGGGATGGC. Translated, it gives CASSISGDG. The full CDR3 protein is CASSISGDGYTF.

Regarding this clone: The read is 3 residues too short to cover the CDR3 end, so that end is filled in from the germline J gene. V is TRBV4-1 and J is TRBJ2-5, with TRBD2 identical over 8 bases. The CDR3 length is 16 residues. Germline CDR1 and CDR2: MGHRA and YSYEKL. After removal of 2 bases from V and 5 bases from J, the junction contained 10 bases not matched to a gene. The DNA read from the CDR3 is TGCGCCAGCAGCCAACTCACTAGCGGTTCGGCGGAGACC. Its translation is CASSQLTSGSAET. The CDR3 in its entirety is CASSQLTSGSAETQYF.

Points on this clone: The read terminates 3 residues before the CDR3 end, so the remaining end is supplied by the germline J gene. V and J are TRBV5-6 and TRBJ2-7; no clear D. The CDR3 spans 11 residues. Trimming took off 4 bases at V and 5 bases at J, with 7 bases between the two ends. Germline CDR1 is SGHDT and CDR2 is YYEEEE. CDR3 bases read: TGTGCCAGCAGCCCTACCCACGAG. It translates to CASSPTHE. The whole CDR3 protein reads CASSPTHEQYF.

Points on this clone: The CDR3 goes on 3 residues after the read ends, and that part is filled in from the germline J gene. V is TRBV7-3 and J is TRBJ2-5; 9 bases agree with TRBD2. The CDR3 has 15 residues. J gave up 2 bases and V 5 bases, and 6 bases lay outside the gene matches. CDR1 is SGHTA and CDR2 is FQGTGA in the germline V gene. The CDR3 spells CASSLGTSTQETQYF. CDR3 DNA, as far as it was read: TGTGCCAGCAGCCTCGGGACTAGCACACAAGAGACC.

In regard to this clone: The read falls 3 residues short of the CDR3 end, and the missing part is taken from the germline J gene. This chain joins TRBV19 and TRBJ1-1; the D is unclear. The V gene lost 1 base and the J gene lost 5 bases, with 14 bases spanning the gap. From germline, CDR1 is LNHDA and CDR2 SQIVND (reference sequence). The length of the CDR3 is 15 residues. The CDR3 DNA, read in part, is TGTGCCAGTAGTATAGCCATGGCAGTTCAAACTGAA. Amino acid sequence: CASSIAMAVQTE. In full, the CDR3 is CASSIAMAVQTEAFF.